The 32 T cell receptor beta chains below come from one sample, sequenced in a study of graft-versus-host responses after intestinal transplantation. This table comes from immunoSEQ multiplex PCR, and its TCRdb copy is limited to in-frame clones, with some not included. The data contain about 97,000 clones, about 93% of them singletons. The source was PBMCs, collected approximately 420 days after intestinal transplant. These TCRs come from a human patient who received an intestinal transplant, so some T cells may come from the graft donor.

The rearrangement joins TRBV10-2 to TRBJ1-4, with D hard to call. The CDR3 has 12 amino acids. CDR1 and CDR2 from the germline V gene are WSHSY and SAAADI. V was cut by 0 bases and J by 9 bases, with 5 bases left in between. CDR3 coding DNA: TGCGCCAGCAGTGAGTCAGGACAAAAACTGTTTTTT. Translating gives CASSESGQKLFF.

The chain uses TRBV5-1 and TRBJ2-5, with TRBD2 identical over 9 bases. The CDR3 length is 16 residues. Losses at the gene ends were 4 bases for V and 7 bases for J; bases not matched to a gene: 14. Looked up from germline, CDR1 is SGHRS and CDR2 is YFSETQ. CDR3 protein: CASSLTGGGALVTQYF. CDR3 nucleotide sequence: TGCGCCAGCAGCCTGACAGGCGGGGGGGCGCTGGTGACCCAGTACTTC.

In nucleotides, the CDR3 is TGCAGCGTTGATCAGGGGGGTCCTTACTATGGCTACACCTTC. It codes for CSVDQGGPYYGYTF. This chain links TRBV29-1 with TRBJ1-2, with 7 bases identical to TRBD1. CDR1 and CDR2 (germline): SQVTM, ANQGSEA. This CDR3 comprises 14 residues. The junction had 7 bases not matched to a gene; V was cut back by 3 bases and J by 3 bases.

This chain links TRBV4-1 with TRBJ1-2; 8 bases align to TRBD1. V lost 2 bases, J lost 4 bases, and 12 bases stayed unmatched. Per germline, CDR1 MGHRA and CDR2 YSYEKL. CDR3 length equals 17 residues. CDR3 nucleotide sequence: TGCGCCAGCAGCCAACCTGGACAGGGCGACTTTTTCTATGGCTACACCTTC. It is translated as CASSQPGQGDFFYGYTF.

The rearrangement joins TRBV2 to TRBJ1-1; D remains ambiguous. The germline CDR1 and CDR2 sequences are SNHLY and FYNNEI. Trimming took 6 bases from V and 5 from J, leaving 10 bases between them. CDR3 length: 12 residues. CDR3 region: CASRGIRTEAFF. CDR3 coding DNA: TGTGCCAGCAGGGGCATTCGGACTGAAGCTTTCTTT.

The genes are TRBV5-1 and TRBJ2-1; TRBD2 agrees at 12 bases. This CDR3 is built from 17 residues. The V gene's germline CDR1 is SGHRS and CDR2 YFSETQ. The V segment lost 4 bases and the J segment 2 bases; nucleotides outside the gene matches: 7. CDR3 nucleotide sequence: TGCGCCAGCAGCCCATGGGCTAGCGGGGGGGCCTACAATGAGCAGTTCTTC. As protein: CASSPWASGGAYNEQFF.

Here the CDR3 DNA reads TGTGCCAGTAGTATTGGGGGAGGGGAAACTTTCTTT. Translation: CASSIGGGETFF. This chain connects TRBV19 to TRBJ1-1, with D tentatively TRBD1 (5 bases). CDR1 and CDR2 from the germline V gene are LNHDA and SQIVND (reference sequence). This CDR3 spans 12 amino acids. The V end was cut by 3 bases, the J end by 12 bases, with 14 bases between.

The chain recombines TRBV27 with TRBJ2-5; 9 bases align to TRBD2. CDR1 and CDR2 from the germline V gene are MNHEY and SMNVEV (reference sequence). Germline trimming cut 3 bases from V and 3 bases from J; bases unmatched to any gene: 2. The CDR3 is 14 residues long. CDR3 nucleotides: TGTGCCAGCAGTTTGGCGGGGGGGAAAGAGACCCAGTACTTC. Its protein is CASSLAGGKETQYF.

The chain links TRBV5-6 to TRBJ2-2; TRBD2 is a possible D gene (6 bases). Trimming stripped 6 bases from V and 6 bases from J, with 15 bases between. CDR1 and CDR2 from the germline V gene are SGHDT and YYEEEE. The CDR3 sequence is 14 residues long. CDR3 bases: TGTGCCAGCACCCTAGGGCTAGCGCCCGGGGAGCTGTTTTTT. It specifies CASTLGLAPGELFF.

The chain is built from TRBV11-2 and TRBJ2-1; 12 bases agree with TRBD1. From germline, CDR1 is SGHAT and CDR2 FQNNGV. After removal of 4 bases from V and 7 bases from J, the junction contained 8 bases not matched to a gene. The CDR3 is made up of 16 amino acids. This chain's CDR3 is CASSSRDRGRVNEQFF. CDR3 in DNA: TGTGCCAGCAGCTCCCGGGACAGGGGGCGCGTGAATGAGCAGTTCTTC.

V gene TRBV29-1 combines with J gene TRBJ2-2, with 8 nucleotides matching TRBD2. This CDR3 comprises 15 residues. Per the germline V gene, CDR1 is SQVTM and CDR2 is ANQGSEA. V dropped 1 base and J dropped 7; count of bases not matched to a gene: 8. The CDR3 region is CSVEGSGGRGGELFF. As DNA, the CDR3 is TGCAGCGTTGAAGGGAGCGGGGGCAGAGGCGGGGAGCTGTTTTTT.

The V gene is TRBV14, the J gene TRBJ1-6; D unclear. V was shortened by 4 bases and J by 0 bases, with 10 bases between the two germline ends. The length of the CDR3 is 16 residues. Germline V CDR1 and CDR2: SGHDN, FVKESK. Here the CDR3 reads CASSRSGDSYNSPLHF. DNA of the CDR3: TGTGCCAGCAGCCGATCCGGGGACTCCTATAATTCACCCCTCCACTTT.

The V call is TRBV13, the J call TRBJ2-4; the D is unclear. V lost 4 bases and J 5 bases, leaving 3 bases between the germline ends. The CDR3 totals 11 residues. CDR1 is PRHDT and CDR2 is FYEKMQ in the germline V gene (reference sequence). CDR3 coding DNA: TGTGCCAGCAGCTCTCAAAACATTCAGTACTTC. Its protein product is CASSSQNIQYF.

The chain links TRBV6-1 to TRBJ2-3, with 9 bases fitting TRBD2. The J segment lost 2 bases and the V segment lost 6 bases, leaving 6 bases of the junction unmatched. Germline values: CDR1 MNHNS, CDR2 SASEGT. The CDR3 consists of 15 residues. CDR3 DNA sequence: TGTGCCAGCAGGAGACTAGCGGTTCCCACAGATACGCAGTATTTT. It is translated as CASRRLAVPTDTQYF.

The V call is TRBV6-5, the J call TRBJ1-2; 7 bases align to TRBD1. J was trimmed by 0 bases and V by 11 bases; bases with no gene match: 3. This CDR3 has 12 amino acids. CDR1 is MNHEY and CDR2 is SVGAGI in the germline V gene. The CDR3 spells CAVGTANYGYTF. CDR3 nucleotide sequence: TGTGCCGTCGGGACAGCTAACTATGGCTACACCTTC.

The chain couples TRBV7-8 to TRBJ1-4; D is uncertain. CDR1 is SGHVS, CDR2 FQNEAQ, per germline. V lost 5 bases and J lost 8, with 15 bases in between. This CDR3 has 14 amino acids. In DNA form, the CDR3 reads TGTGCCAGCAGCCCACGAGTAATTCAGGAAAAACTGTTTTTT. Encoded protein: CASSPRVIQEKLFF.

The V gene is TRBV9, the J gene TRBJ2-5; D might be TRBD1 or TRBD2, each matching 5 bases. The better agreement between TRBJ2-7 and the DNA end casts doubt on the J call. Germline-derived CDR1 and CDR2 are SGDLS and YYNGEE. CDR3 length: 14 residues. CDR3 sequence: CASSVGVGTNEQYF. The CDR3 DNA follows: TGTGCCAGCAGCGTAGGTGTAGGGACGAACGAGCAGTACTTC.

The chain recombines TRBV7-6 with TRBJ2-7; TRBD1 aligns across 7 bases. Germline V gene sequence: CDR1 SGHVS, CDR2 FNYEAQ. V dropped 1 base and J dropped 7; count of bases not matched to a gene: 7. This CDR3 is built from 14 residues. In DNA form, the CDR3 reads TGTGCCAGCAGCTTAGATGGGGGACAGAAGGAGCAGTACTTC. It yields the protein CASSLDGGQKEQYF.

The gene calls are TRBV7-3 and TRBJ2-5, with no clear D. The CDR3 length is 12 residues. Germline CDR1 is SGHTA and CDR2 is FQGTGA. V lost 5 bases to trimming and J lost 5 bases, with 9 bases between them. DNA of the CDR3: TGTGCCAGCAGCCACCCCGGGGAGACCCAGTACTTC. Translated: CASSHPGETQYF.

This clone has just one count. The chain links TRBV29-1 to TRBJ1-1; D is possibly TRBD1 (5 bases). Germline CDR1 reads SQVTM; CDR2 reads ANQGSEA. The CDR3 length is 13 residues. Trimming shortened V by 6 bases and J by 0 bases, and 11 bases separated the two germline ends. As DNA, the CDR3 is TGCAGCGTGTCGGGACGGCTGAACACTGAAGCTTTCTTT. It is translated as CSVSGRLNTEAFF.

This rearrangement joins TRBV7-9 to TRBJ1-1, with D possibly being TRBD1 (6 bases). Trimming shortened V by 3 bases and J by 5 bases, and 13 bases separated the two germline ends. CDR1 is SEHNR, CDR2 FQNEAQ, per germline (reference sequence). The CDR3 spans 14 residues. The CDR3 DNA reads TGTGCCAGCAGCTTTGTCACAACAGGGACTGAAGCTTTCTTT. The encoded protein is CASSFVTTGTEAFF.

The V and J genes are TRBV5-6 and TRBJ1-2; possibly TRBD1 for D (5 bases). Trimming removed 4 bases from V and 2 bases from J, with 15 bases in between. The length of the CDR3 is 15 residues. The germline V gene has CDR1 SGHDT and CDR2 YYEEEE. The CDR3 sequence: CASSPRFSGNYGYTF. DNA for the CDR3: TGTGCCAGCAGCCCCAGATTTTCAGGGAACTATGGCTACACCTTC.

The CDR3, as DNA: TGTGCCAGCAGCTCCACAGGGGGGGGCTACACCTTC. It is translated as CASSSTGGGYTF. The chain is built from TRBV11-2 and TRBJ1-2; 8 bases line up with TRBD1. With V trimmed by 4 bases and J by 8 bases, 3 bases remained unmatched. Germline-derived CDR1 and CDR2 are SGHAT and FQNNGV. The CDR3 sequence is 12 residues long. Based on the CDR3 plus reference TRBV11-2 and TRBJ1-2, the full variable domain is EAGVAQSPRYKIIEKRQSVAFWCNPISGHATLYWYQQILGQGPKLLIQFQNNGVVDDSQLPKDRFSAERLKGVDSTLKIQPAKLEDSAVYLCASSSTGGGYTFGSGTRLTVV.

V is TRBV18 and J is TRBJ1-2; D gene ambiguous. The CDR3 contains 15 residues. The germline V gene has CDR1 KGHSH and CDR2 LQKENI. With 0 bases removed from V and 7 bases from J, the gap between germline ends came to 15 bases. In nucleotides, the CDR3 is TGTGCCAGCTCACCACCGGCAGGCGTGATAGCTGGCTACACCTTC. It translates to CASSPPAGVIAGYTF. The complete variable domain, with remaining parts taken from reference TRBV18 and TRBJ1-2, reads NAGVMQNPRHLVRRRGQEARLRCSPMKGHSHVYWYRQLPEEGLKFMVYLQKENIIDESGMPKERFSAEFPKEGPSILRIQQVVRGDSAAYFCASSPPAGVIAGYTFGSGTRLTVV.

The chain has TRBV5-4 and TRBJ2-1; TRBD2 might be the D (6 bases). The CDR3 contains 15 residues. V lost 4 bases to trimming and J lost 6 bases, with 17 bases between them. Per germline, CDR1 SGHNT and CDR2 YYREEE (reference sequence). The CDR3 DNA follows: TGTGCCAGCAGCCCCGCCGGAGGGGCGGGCAATGAGCAGTTCTTC. It translates to CASSPAGGAGNEQFF.

V and J are TRBV6-5 and TRBJ1-2; D unclear. The CDR3 sequence is 13 residues long. With 5 bases removed from V and 3 bases from J, the gap between germline ends came to 10 bases. Germline V gene data show CDR1 as MNHEY and CDR2 as SVGAGI. Written as DNA, the CDR3 is TGTGCCAGCAGTGAGGGCCAGTACTATGGCTACACCTTC. Encoded protein: CASSEGQYYGYTF.

This clone came up once. V usage is TRBV29-1 and J usage is TRBJ2-7; maybe TRBD1 (6 bases). Trimming removed 7 bases at V and 4 bases at J, with 11 bases between. The germline gives CDR1 SQVTM, CDR2 ANQGSEA. The CDR3 extends over 11 amino acids. CDR3 in DNA: TGCAGCGCCGCCGACAGGTACGAGCAGTACTTC. It specifies CSAADRYEQYF.

This CDR3 is CSVGPRDQYGYTF. The CDR3 DNA follows: TGCAGCGTTGGTCCCAGGGATCAATATGGCTACACCTTC. V and J are TRBV29-1 and TRBJ1-2, with D possibly TRBD1 on 5 matching bases. The CDR3 spans 13 residues. The ends were cut back, 4 bases at V and 5 bases at J, with 14 bases in the middle. Germline V gene sequence: CDR1 SQVTM, CDR2 ANQGSEA.

The chain carries TRBV6-5 and TRBJ1-5; D is ambiguous. Trimming left V 7 bases short and J 3 bases short, with 16 bases between. The CDR3 extends over 15 amino acids. The V gene's germline CDR1 is MNHEY and CDR2 SVGAGI. CDR3: CASTPLEPPNQPQHF. Written as DNA, the CDR3 is TGTGCCAGCACCCCACTGGAGCCACCCAATCAGCCCCAGCATTTT.

The J gene is TRBJ2-1, the V gene TRBV9; 8 nucleotides align to TRBD2. V dropped 0 bases and J dropped 4; count of bases not matched to a gene: 3. The CDR3 covers 15 residues. The germline V gene encodes CDR1 SGDLS and CDR2 YYNGEE. The DNA for the CDR3 is TGTGCCAGCAGCGTAGCGGGGGGGGGTTACAATGAGCAGTTCTTC. Protein: CASSVAGGGYNEQFF.

This clone is a singleton in its sample. The chain combines TRBV5-1 with TRBJ2-3, with D uncertain. V was pared by 4 bases and J by 2 bases, with 14 bases between. This CDR3 contains 15 residues. The V gene's germline CDR1 is SGHRS and CDR2 YFSETQ. The CDR3 bases are TGCGCCAGCAGCCCCGTCGGGCCCTACACAGATACGCAGTATTTT. Amino acid sequence: CASSPVGPYTDTQYF. Based on the CDR3 plus reference TRBV5-1 and TRBJ2-3, the full variable domain is KAGVTQTPRYLIKTRGQQVTLSCSPISGHRSVSWYQQTPGQGLQFLFEYFSETQRNKGNFPGRFSGRQFSNSRSEMNVSTLELGDSALYLCASSPVGPYTDTQYFGPGTRLTVL.

The V gene is TRBV15, the J gene TRBJ2-7; D perhaps matches TRBD2 (6 bases). Trimming took 5 bases from V and 6 from J, leaving 11 bases between them. The CDR3 spans 12 residues. CDR1 and CDR2 from the germline V gene are LNHNV and YYDKDF (reference sequence). The chain's CDR3 is CATSEGTFEQYF. The CDR3 region has the DNA TGTGCCACCAGCGAGGGGACTTTCGAGCAGTACTTC.